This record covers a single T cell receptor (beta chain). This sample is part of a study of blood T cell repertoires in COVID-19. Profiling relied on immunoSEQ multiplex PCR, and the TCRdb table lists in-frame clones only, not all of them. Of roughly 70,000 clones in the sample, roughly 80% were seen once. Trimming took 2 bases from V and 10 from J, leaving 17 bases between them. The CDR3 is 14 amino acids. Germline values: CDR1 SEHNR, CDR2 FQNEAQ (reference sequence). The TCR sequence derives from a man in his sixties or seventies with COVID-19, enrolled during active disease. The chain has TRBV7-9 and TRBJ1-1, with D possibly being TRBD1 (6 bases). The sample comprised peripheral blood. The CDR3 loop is CASSLRADSESAFF. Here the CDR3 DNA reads TGTGCCAGCAGCTTACGGGCGGACAGCGAGTCAGCTTTCTTT. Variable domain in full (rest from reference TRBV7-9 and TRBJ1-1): DTGVSQNPRHKITKRGQNVTFRCDPISEHNRLYWYRQTLGQGPEFLTYFQNEAQLEKSRLLSDRFSAERPKGSFSTLEIQRTEQGDSAMYLCASSLRADSESAFFGQGTRLTVV.